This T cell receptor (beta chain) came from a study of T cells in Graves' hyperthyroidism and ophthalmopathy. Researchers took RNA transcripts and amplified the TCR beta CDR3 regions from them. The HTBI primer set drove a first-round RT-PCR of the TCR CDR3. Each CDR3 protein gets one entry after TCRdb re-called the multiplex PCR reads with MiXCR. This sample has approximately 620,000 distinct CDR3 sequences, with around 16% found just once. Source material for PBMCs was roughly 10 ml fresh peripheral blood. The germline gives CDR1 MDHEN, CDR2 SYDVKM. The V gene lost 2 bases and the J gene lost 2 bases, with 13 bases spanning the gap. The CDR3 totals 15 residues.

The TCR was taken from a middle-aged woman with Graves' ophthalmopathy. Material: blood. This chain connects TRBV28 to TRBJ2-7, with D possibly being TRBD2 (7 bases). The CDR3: CASSLVRGPPYEQYF. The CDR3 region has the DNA TGTGCCAGCAGTTTAGTGCGGGGGCCCCCCTACGAGCAGTACTTC.